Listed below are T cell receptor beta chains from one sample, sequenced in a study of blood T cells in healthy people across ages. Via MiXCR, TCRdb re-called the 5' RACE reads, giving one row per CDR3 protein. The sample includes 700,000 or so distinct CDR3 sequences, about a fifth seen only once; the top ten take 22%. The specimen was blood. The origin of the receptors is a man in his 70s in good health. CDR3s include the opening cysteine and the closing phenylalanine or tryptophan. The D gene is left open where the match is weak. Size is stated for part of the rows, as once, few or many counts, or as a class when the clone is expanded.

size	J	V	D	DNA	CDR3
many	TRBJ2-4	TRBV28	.	TGTGCCAGCAGTTTAGGCGGAGCCAAAAACATTCAGTACTTC	CASSLGGAKNIQYF
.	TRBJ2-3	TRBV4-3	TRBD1	TGCGCCAGCAGCCAATACGGGACAGGAGCCACAGATACGCAGTATTTT	CASSQYGTGATDTQYF
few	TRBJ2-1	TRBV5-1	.	TGCGCCAGCAGCTTAGCGGGTACCAATGAGCAGTTCTTC	CASSLAGTNEQFF
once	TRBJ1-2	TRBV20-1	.	TGCAGCGGGGAAAGTTCGGTCTATGGCTACACCTTC	CSGESSVYGYTF
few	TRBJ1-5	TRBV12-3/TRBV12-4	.	TGTGCCAGCAGTTTTGCGAGGTCTAGGAATCAGCCCCAGCATTTT	CASSFARSRNQPQHF
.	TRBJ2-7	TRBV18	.	TGTGCCAGCTCAGGTGGGACTTATCCCAACGAGCAGTACTTC	CASSGGTYPNEQYF
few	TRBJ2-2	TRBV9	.	TGTGCCAGCAGCCCCCAGGGGAGGGACACCGGGGAGCTGTTTTTT	CASSPQGRDTGELFF
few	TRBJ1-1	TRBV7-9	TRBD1	TGTGCCAGCAGTTTTACTCAGGGGGGCCACACTGAAGCTTTCTTT	CASSFTQGGHTEAFF
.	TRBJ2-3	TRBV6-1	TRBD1	TGTGCCAGCAGTGTTAGGGGGCTTAGAGAAGATACGCAGTATTTT	CASSVRGLREDTQYF
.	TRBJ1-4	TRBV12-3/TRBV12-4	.	TGTGCCAGCAGATTGACAGGTGCAACTAATGAAAAACTGTTTTTT	CASRLTGATNEKLFF
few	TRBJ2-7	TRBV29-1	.	TGCAGCGTCGTGGGGGGGGCGCAGTCACCCTACGAGCAGTACTTC	CSVVGGAQSPYEQYF
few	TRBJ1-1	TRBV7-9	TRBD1	TGTGCCAGCAGTCTTAGGGGGCCCGACACTGAAGCTTTCTTT	CASSLRGPDTEAFF
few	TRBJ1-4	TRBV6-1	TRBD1	TGTGCCAGCAGACCCTTCCAGGGGGCGGAAACTAATGAAAAACTGTTTTTT	CASRPFQGAETNEKLFF
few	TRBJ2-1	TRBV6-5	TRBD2	TGTGCCAGCAGTTACAGGGGCGGGAGAGACGACAATGAGCAGTTCTTC	CASSYRGGRDDNEQFF
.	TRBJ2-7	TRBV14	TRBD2	TGTGCCAGCAGCCGACTAGCGGGAGCCGAGCAGTACTTC	CASSRLAGAEQYF
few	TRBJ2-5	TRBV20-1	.	TGCAGTAGGTGGAGGGGGGAGACCCAGTACTTC	CSRWRGETQYF
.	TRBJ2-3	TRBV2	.	TGTGCCAGCAGGGGCCTTGGAGATACGGAGTATTTT	CASRGLGDTEYF
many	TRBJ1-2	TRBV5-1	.	TGCGCCAGCAGCCTGCTAGGAGCTAACTATGGCTACACCTTC	CASSLLGANYGYTF
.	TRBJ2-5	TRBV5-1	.	TGCGCCAGCAGCTTGGCCGATGGGTTAGAGGCCCAGTACTTC	CASSLADGLEAQYF
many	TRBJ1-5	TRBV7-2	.	TGTGCCAGCAGCCACGAAGGGTTGGGCAATCAGCCCCAGCATTTT	CASSHEGLGNQPQHF
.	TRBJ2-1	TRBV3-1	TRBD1	TGTGCCAGCAGCCAAGATCAGGACAGGGTGGGGAATGAGCAGTTCTTC	CASSQDQDRVGNEQFF